This TCR beta chain was recorded in a study of blood T cells in healthy people across ages. This clonotype has a single count. Its target is unknown. Findings and caveats of the study: A strong correlation was found between TCR beta diversity and the percentage of naive T cells.

PCR was performed a second time for roughly 6 to 12 cycles using a sample-barcoded 5' primer and a J-beta primer mix. TCRdb analysed the 5' RACE reads with MiXCR anew, one entry per CDR3 protein. The table lists hundreds of thousands of distinct CDR3 sequences, less than 35% of them singletons. Healthy Caucasian individuals from Russia aged roughly 6 to 90 served as donors. Isolation yielded PBMCs, at least 6 million per sample, in every case. Germline lookup yields CDR1 LGHNA and CDR2 YSLEER. This CDR3 has 14 amino acids. The junction had 4 bases not matched to a gene; V was cut back by 4 bases and J by 1 base.

Sequencing was carried out using blood. This TCR derives from a woman older than 75 in good health. The chain joins TRBV4-3 to TRBJ2-7, with 7 nucleotides matching TRBD1. The CDR3, as DNA: TGCGCCAGCAGCCCTGCGGACAGGTCCTACGAGCAGTACTTC. Translation: CASSPADRSYEQYF.